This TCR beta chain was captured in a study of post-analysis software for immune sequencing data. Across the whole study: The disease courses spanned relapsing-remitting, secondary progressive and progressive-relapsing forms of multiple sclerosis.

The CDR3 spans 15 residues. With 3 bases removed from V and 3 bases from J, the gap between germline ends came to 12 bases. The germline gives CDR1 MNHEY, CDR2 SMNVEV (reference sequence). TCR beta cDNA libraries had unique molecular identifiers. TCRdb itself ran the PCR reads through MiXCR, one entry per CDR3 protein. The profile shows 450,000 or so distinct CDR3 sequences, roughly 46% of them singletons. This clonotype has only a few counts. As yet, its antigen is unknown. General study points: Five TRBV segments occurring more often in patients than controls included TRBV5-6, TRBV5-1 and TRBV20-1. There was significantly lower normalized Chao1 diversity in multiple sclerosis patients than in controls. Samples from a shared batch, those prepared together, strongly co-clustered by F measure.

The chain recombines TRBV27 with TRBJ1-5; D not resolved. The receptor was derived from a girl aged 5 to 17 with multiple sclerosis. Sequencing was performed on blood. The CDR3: CASSLSGLVNQPQHF. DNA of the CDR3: TGTGCCAGCAGTTTGTCCGGGTTGGTCAATCAGCCCCAGCATTTT.